This TCR beta chain came from a study of regulatory T cells in long-lasting Graves disease. Both iRepertoire HTBI primers and Arm-PCR of CDR3 regions were used to build the TCR beta libraries. One entry per CDR3 protein results from TCRdb running MiXCR on the multiplex PCR reads. The sample has around 400,000 distinct CDR3 sequences; approximately 16% are singletons. Trimming cost V 3 bases and J 0 bases; bases outside gene matches: 2. CDR1 and CDR2 from the germline V gene are SEHNR and FQNEAQ (reference sequence). This CDR3 region has 16 residues. This clonotype was recorded at least ten times. Time point indicated: newly diagnosed GD, antithyroid drugs for less than 3 months. From PBMCs, RNA was extracted and then used to make the TCR library. This sample also belongs to another study, concerning T cells in Graves' hyperthyroidism and ophthalmopathy. According to that study: From stable hyperthyroidism, ophthalmopathy was set apart by a 13 V-J model.

Source: peripheral blood mononuclear cells (PBMCs), taken at new diagnosis, from a patient treated with antithyroid drugs. The chain links TRBV7-9 to TRBJ2-3, with 11 bases identical to TRBD2. The source is a woman aged 35 to 49 with Graves disease. CDR3 DNA: TGTGCCAGCAGCTTGGGACTAGCGGCTAGCACAGATACGCAGTATTTT. Translated, it gives CASSLGLAASTDTQYF.